Detailed here is one TCR beta chain. These data come from a study of blood T cell repertoires in COVID-19. The method was immunoSEQ multiplex PCR; TCRdb's version includes in-frame clones alone and lacks a portion of them. The sample includes some 51,000 clones, about nine tenths of them seen just once. The clonotype originates from a middle-aged man with acute or convalescent COVID-19. Sequencing was performed on peripheral blood.

CDR3 DNA sequence: TGTGCCAGCAGCTTGGAAAGGGGGCCAGATACGCAGTATTTT. Translation gives CASSLERGPDTQYF. This rearrangement joins TRBV5-5 to TRBJ2-3; 7 nucleotides match TRBD1. This CDR3 has 14 residues. V lost 0 bases to trimming and J lost 4 bases; unmatched junction nucleotides: 2. In germline, CDR1 is SGHKS, CDR2 YYEKEE (reference sequence).